These 26 T cell receptor beta chains share one sample of origin, sequenced in a study of blood T cell repertoires in COVID-19. Clones were read by immunoSEQ multiplex PCR, and TCRdb kept only the in-frame ones, dropping some. The sample carries 650,000 to 800,000 clones, around 90% recorded once. Sequences were obtained from peripheral blood. Receptors were obtained from a woman younger than 30 with acute or convalescent COVID-19.

This rearrangement joins TRBV28 to TRBJ2-6, with TRBD1 identical over 7 bases. Trimming removed 5 bases from V and 0 bases from J; junction bases left unmatched: 10. Germline CDR1 reads MDHEN; CDR2 reads SYDVKM. The CDR3 consists of 18 residues. For the CDR3, the DNA is TGTGCCAGCAGTCCGCGACAGGGTCCCCGCTCTGGGGCCAACGTCCTGACTTTC. Translated: CASSPRQGPRSGANVLTF. The full variable domain, in which reference TRBV28 and TRBJ2-6 provide the parts outside the CDR3, is DVKVTQSSRYLVKRTGEKVFLECVQDMDHENMFWYRQDPGLGLRLIYFSYDVKMKEKGDIPEGYSVSREKKERFSLILESASTNQTSMYLCASSPRQGPRSGANVLTFGAGSRLTVL.

This clone occurred a few times. Different DNA sequences within this sample yield the same CDR3. The rearrangement uses TRBV29-1 and TRBJ1-1, with TRBD1 as a possible D gene (5 bases). The CDR3 extends over 13 amino acids. Trimming left V 4 bases short and J 0 bases short, with 9 bases between. Germline V gene data show CDR1 as SQVTM and CDR2 as ANQGSEA. The CDR3 spells CSVVGRVNTEAFF. DNA for the CDR3: TGCAGCGTTGTGGGCAGGGTGAACACTGAAGCTTTCTTT.

This chain joins TRBV10-3 and TRBJ1-1; D call uncertain. The CDR3 has 12 amino acids. The ends were cut back, 6 bases at V and 1 base at J, with 6 bases in the middle. CDR1 and CDR2 (germline): ENHRY, SYGVKD. The CDR3 DNA reads as TGTGCCATCAGGCGGGGGAACACTGAAGCTTTCTTT. As protein: CAIRRGNTEAFF.

This clone was seen only a few times. The chain joins TRBV6-1 to TRBJ1-1; tentatively, D is TRBD1 (5 bases). The CDR3 sequence is 14 residues long. V dropped 2 bases and J dropped 5 bases, with 12 bases sitting between them. Germline CDR1 reads MNHNS; CDR2 reads SASEGT. The CDR3 protein is CASSEPMGGTEAFF. CDR3 coding DNA: TGTGCCAGCAGTGAACCGATGGGGGGAACTGAAGCTTTCTTT.

The chain has TRBV19 and TRBJ1-4; TRBD1 agrees at 8 bases. V lost 3 bases and J lost 8; bases outside the gene matches: 11. CDR1 and CDR2 from the germline V gene are LNHDA and SQIVND (reference sequence). The CDR3 is 16 amino acids. The CDR3 here is CASSILAGQGVEKLFF. In nucleotides, the CDR3 is TGTGCCAGTAGTATCCTCGCAGGACAGGGTGTGGAAAAACTGTTTTTT.

The chain combines TRBV18 with TRBJ2-7, with D possibly matching TRBD2 (5 bases). CDR1 KGHSH and CDR2 LQKENI come from the germline V gene. The CDR3 has 11 residues. V was pared by 5 bases and J by 7 bases, with 9 bases between. The CDR3 DNA sequence: TGTGCCAGCTCAAATCCGGGGGAGCAGTACTTC. Translation: CASSNPGEQYF.

This chain joins TRBV3-1 (or the pseudogene TRBV3-2) and TRBJ2-7; D is perhaps TRBD1 (5 bases). The germline gives CDR1 LGHDT, CDR2 YNNKEL (reference sequence). V lost 4 bases and J 4 bases, leaving 8 bases between the germline ends. The CDR3 is made up of 12 amino acids. The CDR3 protein is CASSRDSYEQYF. CDR3 DNA sequence: TGTGCCAGCAGCCGCGACAGTTACGAGCAGTACTTC.

The chain couples TRBV12-3 or TRBV12-4 to TRBJ1-1; 7 bases are a match to TRBD1. The trim removed 2 bases at V and 13 bases at J, leaving 10 bases unmatched. The CDR3 has 13 amino acids. The CDR3 loop is CASSLSSGTVNFF. The CDR3 DNA sequence: TGTGCCAGCAGTTTAAGTTCCGGGACAGTAAATTTCTTT.

This clone has more than one count but fewer than ten. CDR3 nucleotide sequence: TGTGCCAGCAGTTTATCGGCAGGGAGGAGTGAAGCTTTCTTT. Its translation is CASSLSAGRSEAFF. The rearrangement uses TRBV27 and TRBJ1-1; perhaps TRBD1 as D (5 bases). CDR3 length equals 14 residues. Germline CDR1 MNHEY, CDR2 SMNVEV (reference sequence). The V gene lost 0 bases and the J gene lost 7 bases, with 12 bases spanning the gap.

The V gene is TRBV27, the J gene TRBJ2-2; a weak D match, TRBD2 (5 bases). This CDR3 contains 13 residues. In germline, CDR1 is MNHEY, CDR2 SMNVEV (reference sequence). The germline V and J ends were trimmed by 8 bases and 6 bases, with 13 bases remaining between them. The CDR3: CASEEGGSGELFF. In nucleotides, the CDR3 is TGTGCCAGCGAAGAGGGCGGGTCCGGGGAGCTGTTTTTT.

The chain recombines TRBV21-1 with TRBJ1-1. TRBV21-1 is labeled a pseudogene. This CDR3 is built from 14 residues. The CDR3 sequence: CASSTSVDFDEAFF. CDR3 nucleotide sequence: TGTGCCAGCAGCACCTCAGTGGACTTTGATGAAGCTTTCTTT.

This chain uses TRBV6-5 with TRBJ1-1, with D maybe TRBD1 (6 bases). The CDR3 length is 15 residues. Germline CDR1 is MNHEY and CDR2 is SVGAGI. Trimming shortened V by 6 bases and J by 4 bases, and 18 bases separated the two germline ends. The DNA for the CDR3 is TGTGCCAGCAGATCCCTCTTCAGGGGAATCACTGAAGCTTTCTTT. The encoded protein is CASRSLFRGITEAFF.

The chain recombines TRBV5-1 with TRBJ2-7; 10 nucleotides line up with TRBD1. Germline CDR1 and CDR2: SGHRS and YFSETQ. The CDR3 length is 15 residues. V lost 2 bases, J lost 6 bases, and 8 bases stayed unmatched. Written as DNA, the CDR3 is TGCGCCAGCAGCTTTGGGACAGGGGTTAGTGGCGAGCAGTACTTC. It is translated as CASSFGTGVSGEQYF.

The V call is TRBV9, the J call TRBJ1-2; D not resolved. The germline V gene has CDR1 SGDLS and CDR2 YYNGEE. The CDR3 spans 15 residues. V lost 0 bases and J 6 bases, leaving 15 bases between the germline ends. CDR3 coding DNA: TGTGCCAGCAGCGTAGACCTTGCGGCCCTCGATGGCTACACCTTC. Translating gives CASSVDLAALDGYTF.

This sequence joins TRBV19 and TRBJ1-5; unclear D gene. The CDR3 extends over 14 amino acids. Germline V gene data show CDR1 as LNHDA and CDR2 as SQIVND (reference sequence). V dropped 8 bases and J dropped 0 bases, with 11 bases sitting between them. CDR3 sequence reads: CASVSSGSNQPQHF. The CDR3 DNA sequence: TGTGCCAGTGTGAGCTCAGGTAGCAATCAGCCCCAGCATTTT.

The gene calls are TRBV9 and TRBJ2-1, with 8 positions matching TRBD2. The germline V gene encodes CDR1 SGDLS and CDR2 YYNGEE. J lost 9 bases, V lost 6 bases, and 14 bases had no gene match. This CDR3 spans 15 amino acids. The CDR3 here is CASTPGGPLSSEQFF. As DNA, the CDR3 is TGTGCCAGCACTCCGGGGGGGCCATTAAGCAGTGAGCAGTTCTTC.

This clone was picked up one time. The J gene is TRBJ1-2, the V gene TRBV5-1, with D hard to call. The length of the CDR3 is 12 residues. V lost 5 bases and J lost 10, with 15 bases in between. CDR1 and CDR2 (germline): SGHRS, YFSETQ. The CDR3 nucleotides read TGCGCCAGCAGACATGACGGAGCTTACTACACCTTC. Its protein product is CASRHDGAYYTF.

This clone was observed once. The J gene is TRBJ1-6, the V gene TRBV5-6; D remains unclear. CDR1 is SGHDT and CDR2 is YYEEEE in the germline V gene. The CDR3 contains 16 residues. Trimming removed 3 bases from V and 3 bases from J, with 13 bases in between. DNA of the CDR3: TGTGCCAGCAGCTCACACCGACGGGTCTATAATTCACCCCTCCACTTT. Amino acid sequence: CASSSHRRVYNSPLHF.

The rearrangement links TRBV12-3 or TRBV12-4 to TRBJ1-2; D unclear. This CDR3 has 13 residues. The V end was cut by 2 bases, the J end by 2 bases, with 6 bases between. The CDR3 region is CASSLFQNYGYTF. As DNA, the CDR3 is TGTGCCAGCAGTTTATTTCAGAACTATGGCTACACCTTC.

This clone was counted a single time. The chain is built from TRBV9 and TRBJ1-4; the D is unclear. Trimming left V 0 bases short and J 8 bases short, with 14 bases between. This CDR3 has 15 residues. CDR1 is SGDLS, CDR2 YYNGEE, per germline. The CDR3: CASSVGLVTGEKLFF. In nucleotides, the CDR3 is TGTGCCAGCAGCGTAGGCTTGGTGACGGGGGAAAAACTGTTTTTT.

The chain couples TRBV27 to TRBJ2-7, with 7 bases fitting TRBD1. The germline gives CDR1 MNHEY, CDR2 SMNVEV (reference sequence). This CDR3 comprises 13 residues. With 4 bases clipped from V and 5 bases from J, the junction kept 5 bases outside the gene matches. The CDR3 DNA reads as TGTGCCAGCAGTTCCTACAGGGGCGACGAGCAGTACTTC. Protein: CASSSYRGDEQYF.

The chain combines TRBV9 with TRBJ1-1, with 7 bases fitting TRBD1. The CDR3 is 20 residues long. Germline V gene data show CDR1 as SGDLS and CDR2 as YYNGEE. V gave up 0 bases and J gave up 1 base; unmatched junction bases: 18. In nucleotides, the CDR3 is TGTGCCAGCAGCGTAGCCACTACGGGAACAGGGGAAGTTGGGAACACTGAAGCTTTCTTT. Translating it yields CASSVATTGTGEVGNTEAFF.

This sequence joins TRBV30 and TRBJ1-1, with 9 bases lining up with TRBD1. V was pared by 1 base and J by 3 bases, with 6 bases of the junction left unmatched. Germline V gene sequence: CDR1 GTSNPN, CDR2 SVGIG (reference sequence). This CDR3 spans 15 amino acids. The CDR3 sequence: CAWSAHRDRDTEAFF. The CDR3, as DNA: TGTGCCTGGAGTGCCCACCGGGACAGGGACACTGAAGCTTTCTTT.

The chain links TRBV7-9 to TRBJ1-6; D perhaps matches TRBD1 (6 bases). This CDR3 has 15 amino acids. The germline V and J ends were trimmed by 6 bases and 7 bases, with 16 bases remaining between them. Per germline, CDR1 SEHNR and CDR2 FQNEAQ (reference sequence). CDR3 residues: CASSSTGFVNSPLHF. The CDR3, as DNA: TGTGCCAGCAGTTCTACAGGGTTTGTCAATTCACCCCTCCACTTT.

The gene calls are TRBV7-2 and TRBJ2-7, with 15 bases aligning to TRBD2. Germline loops: CDR1 SGHTA, CDR2 FQGNSA. The CDR3 is 19 residues long. V lost 1 base and J lost 4; bases outside the gene matches: 11. The CDR3 region has the DNA TGTGCCAGCAGCTTAGGGTATCCCGGGACTAGCGGGGGGCTTTACGAGCAGTACTTC. Its protein is CASSLGYPGTSGGLYEQYF. The complete variable domain, with remaining parts taken from reference TRBV7-2 and TRBJ2-7, reads GAGVSQSPSNKVTEKGKDVELRCDPISGHTALYWYRQSLGQGLEFLIYFQGNSAPDKSGLPSDRFSAERTGGSVSTLTIQRTQQEDSAVYLCASSLGYPGTSGGLYEQYFGPGTRLTVT.

Details on this clone: Additional DNA sequences in this sample encode the identical CDR3. This rearrangement joins TRBV19 to TRBJ1-4, with 9 bases fitting TRBD1. The germline V gene has CDR1 LNHDA and CDR2 SQIVND (reference sequence). The CDR3 has 14 residues. Unmatched junction bases numbered 5, after V lost 5 bases and J lost 7 bases. CDR3 amino acids: CASSPGTGSEKLFF. The DNA for the CDR3 is TGTGCCAGTAGTCCCGGGACAGGGAGTGAAAAACTGTTTTTT. The full variable domain, its missing parts supplied by reference TRBV19 and TRBJ1-4, is DGGITQSPKYLFRKEGQNVTLSCEQNLNHDAMYWYRQDPGQGLRLIYYSQIVNDFQKGDIAEGYSVSREKKESFPLTVTSAQKNPTAFYLCASSPGTGSEKLFFGSGTQLSVL.